The 27 T cell receptor beta chains reported below all come from one sample, sequenced in a study of CD8+CD57+ T cells in acquired aplastic anemia. Study-wide results and limits: Among patients, CD8+CD57+ cells displayed less diversity than the total CD4+ and CD8+ pools did.

Genomic DNA served as template for TCR beta VDJ and CDR3 profiling. TCRdb passed the reads through MiXCR, listing each CDR3 protein once. This table has 15,000 to 20,000 distinct CDR3 sequences, less than 45% appearing once. Only patients with CD8+CD57+ cell expansion on flow cytometry were chosen for sequencing. What these receptors recognize is not known. The source material was CD8+CD57+ T cells sorted from PBMCs. Described subset: bead-enriched CD8+CD57+ effector memory T cells from SAA patients. The receptor set was obtained from a human donor with aplastic anemia.

This clonotype was seen many times. The chain's CDR3 is CASSHNRGAPTDTQYF. The CDR3 DNA reads as TGTGCCAGCAGCCACAACAGGGGGGCGCCCACAGATACGCAGTATTTT. The chain carries TRBV9 and TRBJ2-3; 8 positions agree with TRBD1. This CDR3 spans 16 amino acids. Germline assignment: CDR1 SGDLS and CDR2 YYNGEE. The V and J ends lost 4 bases and 2 bases, in that order; junction bases with no gene match: 9.

This clonotype was observed a few times. The V and J genes are TRBV7-2 and TRBJ1-1; unclear D gene. Looked up from germline, CDR1 is SGHTA and CDR2 is FQGNSA. This CDR3 has 13 amino acids. V lost 5 bases and J 1 base, leaving 8 bases between the germline ends. CDR3 in DNA: TGTGCCAGCAGCCCGTTAAGGAACACTGAAGCTTTCTTT. It specifies CASSPLRNTEAFF.

V usage is TRBV20-1 and J usage is TRBJ2-3; perhaps TRBD2 as D (6 bases). The CDR3 is 16 amino acids. V lost 0 bases and J 1 base, leaving 14 bases between the germline ends. The V gene's germline CDR1 is DFQATT and CDR2 SNEGSKA (reference sequence). CDR3 amino acids: CSARDRVADRTDTQYF. CDR3 sequence (DNA): TGCAGTGCTAGAGATCGTGTAGCGGACCGCACAGATACGCAGTATTTT.

The J gene is TRBJ2-3, the V gene TRBV9, with no clear D. The CDR3 sequence is 12 residues long. V was trimmed by 4 bases and J by 6 bases, leaving 9 bases between them. The germline V gene has CDR1 SGDLS and CDR2 YYNGEE. The CDR3 is CASSHSEDTQYF. CDR3 DNA: TGTGCCAGCAGCCACTCCGAGGATACGCAGTATTTT.

The V call is TRBV4-2, the J call TRBJ1-2, with TRBD1 matching 9 bases. Germline V gives CDR1 LGHNA, CDR2 YNFKEQ. The junction had 6 bases not matched to a gene; V was cut back by 2 bases and J by 5 bases. CDR3 length: 15 residues. For the CDR3, the DNA is TGTGCCAGCAGCCAAACCCCCGGGACAGGGTATGGCTACACCTTC. It specifies CASSQTPGTGYGYTF.

This clonotype appeared a few times. The rearrangement links TRBV15 to TRBJ2-7; the match to TRBD1 covers 9 bases. The CDR3 covers 17 residues. The germline V gene has CDR1 LNHNV and CDR2 YYDKDF (reference sequence). V shed 3 bases and J 5 bases; nucleotides not matched to a gene: 14. Here the CDR3 reads CATSSSPPGTGFHEQYF. CDR3 in DNA: TGTGCCACCAGCAGCTCACCCCCCGGGACAGGGTTCCACGAGCAGTACTTC. Full variable domain (outside the CDR3, taken from reference TRBV15 and TRBJ2-7): DAMVIQNPRYQVTQFGKPVTLSCSQTLNHNVMYWYQQKSSQAPKLLFHYYDKDFNNEADTPDNFQSRRPNTSFCFLDIRSPGLGDTAMYLCATSSSPPGTGFHEQYFGPGTRLTVT.

This clonotype has more than one count but fewer than ten. This chain's CDR3 is CATSISGEWQPQHF. CDR3 DNA sequence: TGTGCCACCAGCATTAGTGGGGAATGGCAGCCCCAGCATTTT. V gene TRBV15 combines with J gene TRBJ1-5; D is unclear. The CDR3 has 14 amino acids. Trimming took 4 bases from V and 7 from J, leaving 14 bases between them. Germline-derived CDR1 and CDR2 are LNHNV and YYDKDF (reference sequence).

The sample holds a few counts of this clonotype. The V and J genes are TRBV24-1 and TRBJ1-1; D remains unclear. Trimming left V 3 bases short and J 4 bases short, with 5 bases between. Germline V CDR1 and CDR2: KGHDR, SFDVKD. The CDR3 is 12 residues long. As DNA, the CDR3 is TGTGCCACCAGTGATGGTGTCACTGAAGCTTTCTTT. Translation: CATSDGVTEAFF.

This clonotype occurred a few times. V gene TRBV19 combines with J gene TRBJ1-2; D remains ambiguous. The germline gives CDR1 LNHDA, CDR2 SQIVND (reference sequence). The CDR3 is made up of 12 amino acids. V was shortened by 8 bases and J by 6 bases, with 13 bases between the two germline ends. This chain's CDR3 is CASDGIGNGYTF. CDR3 DNA: TGTGCCAGTGACGGCATTGGTAATGGCTACACCTTC.

About this clonotype: The conserved final phenylalanine or tryptophan is absent from the CDR3, which likely points to a read error. The V gene is TRBV20-1, the J gene TRBJ2-7; the match to TRBD2 covers 13 bases. The CDR3 consists of 18 residues. Germline V gives CDR1 DFQATT, CDR2 SNEGSKA (reference sequence). After removal of 0 bases from V and 2 bases from J, the junction contained 10 bases not matched to a gene. As DNA, the CDR3 is TGCAGTGCTAGAGACAGGAGGTGGACTAGCGGGGGAGCCTACGAGCAGTACCTC. Protein product: CSARDRRWTSGGAYEQYL.

To note about this clonotype: Germline and junction disagree at one end, which may indicate a read error. This chain joins TRBV2 and TRBJ2-1; 7 positions agree with TRBD2. Germline V gene data show CDR1 as SNHLY and CDR2 as FYNNEI. The CDR3 is made up of 14 amino acids. The CDR3 loop is CASLGLGSCNEQFF. The CDR3 coding sequence is TGTGCCAGCCTCGGACTAGGGTCCTGCAATGAGCAGTTCTTC.

In this sample, this clonotype turned up a few times. The chain is built from TRBV29-1 and TRBJ2-7; no clear D. The V end lost 0 bases, the J end lost 1 base, and 7 bases lay between the germline ends. Germline CDR1 reads SQVTM; CDR2 reads ANQGSEA. CDR3 length: 13 amino acids. This CDR3 is CSVEDFASYEQYF. For the CDR3, the DNA is TGCAGCGTTGAAGATTTCGCTTCCTACGAGCAGTACTTC.

This clonotype was detected ten times or more. The chain couples TRBV28 to TRBJ1-1; the D is unclear. There are 12 residues in the CDR3. V was pared by 3 bases and J by 9 bases, with 11 bases between. Germline CDR1 and CDR2: MDHEN and SYDVKM. The CDR3 DNA reads TGTGCCAGCAGTTTTAAGGGTAGACAAGCTTTCTTT. This sequence encodes CASSFKGRQAFF.

This clonotype was recorded at least ten times. The chain couples TRBV7-2 to TRBJ2-3; no clear D. The V end was cut by 5 bases, the J end by 3 bases, with 9 bases between. This CDR3 is 13 amino acids long. Germline assignment: CDR1 SGHTA and CDR2 FQGNSA. The CDR3, as DNA: TGTGCCAGCAGCCCCGGCCATACAGATACGCAGTATTTT. Amino acid sequence: CASSPGHTDTQYF.

This clonotype was counted many times. The V gene is TRBV7-9, the J gene TRBJ1-1; D is perhaps TRBD1 (5 bases). Germline CDR1 SEHNR, CDR2 FQNEAQ (reference sequence). V lost 6 bases, J lost 8 bases, and 10 bases lay in between. The CDR3 runs 11 residues. The CDR3 nucleotides are TGTGCCAGCAGGGGGCGCGAGGAAGCTTTCTTT. It translates to CASRGREEAFF.

Of note for this clonotype: This may be a read error: a much more frequent sequence differs by one nucleotide. The rearrangement joins TRBV15 to TRBJ2-3; D uncertain. V was cut by 4 bases and J by 3 bases, with 5 bases left in between. Germline CDR1 and CDR2: LNHNV and YYDKDF (reference sequence). CDR3 size: 12 residues. The CDR3 sequence: CATSKGTDTQYF. CDR3 nucleotides: TGTGCCACCAGCAAAGGAACAGATACGCAGTATTTT.

This clonotype was seen a few times. V gene TRBV19 combines with J gene TRBJ2-1; the D gene is possibly TRBD2 (5 bases). V lost 1 base, J lost 8 bases, and 6 bases lay in between. Germline V gives CDR1 LNHDA, CDR2 SQIVND (reference sequence). This CDR3 is 12 amino acids long. CDR3 sequence: CASSIGGYEQFF. The CDR3 DNA reads as TGTGCCAGTAGTATAGGAGGGTATGAGCAGTTCTTC.

There are many counts of this clonotype. The chain carries TRBV5-1 and TRBJ2-3, with 14 bases lining up with TRBD2. The germline V gene has CDR1 SGHRS and CDR2 YFSETQ. J gave up 6 bases and V 1 base, and 4 bases lay outside the gene matches. The CDR3 sequence is 16 residues long. CDR3 bases: TGCGCCAGCAGCTTGCCGGGACTAGCGGGGGCTGATACGCAGTATTTT. This sequence encodes CASSLPGLAGADTQYF.

V gene TRBV10-2 combines with J gene TRBJ2-7; maybe TRBD1 (5 bases). Trimming shortened V by 2 bases and J by 9 bases, and 20 bases separated the two germline ends. The germline V gene encodes CDR1 WSHSY and CDR2 SAAADI. The CDR3 covers 15 residues. The chain's CDR3 is CASSEPTPGFRVQYF. The CDR3 DNA reads TGCGCCAGCAGTGAGCCTACCCCAGGGTTCAGGGTGCAGTACTTC.

The chain is built from TRBV9 and TRBJ1-6; D remains unclear. The V end lost 7 bases, the J end lost 7 bases, and 12 bases lay between the germline ends. The CDR3 length is 13 residues. CDR1 and CDR2 from the germline V gene are SGDLS and YYNGEE. This chain's CDR3 is CASCRRPNSPLHF. The CDR3, as DNA: TGTGCCAGCTGTCGCAGACCCAATTCACCCCTCCACTTT.

The chain uses TRBV5-1 and TRBJ2-3; TRBD2 agrees at 9 bases. The V segment lost 0 bases and the J segment 5 bases; nucleotides outside the gene matches: 7. Germline assignment: CDR1 SGHRS and CDR2 YFSETQ. The CDR3 spans 16 residues. In DNA, the CDR3 is TGCGCCAGCAGCTTGGCCGTAGCGGGGGATGGAGATACGCAGTATTTT. Amino acids: CASSLAVAGDGDTQYF.

The rearrangement joins TRBV5-5 to TRBJ2-5; D possibly corresponds to TRBD2 (6 bases). Trimming stripped 4 bases from V and 6 bases from J, with 13 bases between. CDR1 is SGHKS, CDR2 YYEKEE, per germline (reference sequence). This CDR3 spans 13 amino acids. CDR3 bases: TGTGCCAGCAGCCCGGAGGGGATCAAGACCCAGTACTTC. It encodes CASSPEGIKTQYF.

This clonotype was counted between two and nine times. The V and J genes are TRBV7-2 and TRBJ2-1; 11 bases match TRBD2. The CDR3 extends over 18 amino acids. The V and J ends lost 5 bases and 7 bases, in that order; junction bases with no gene match: 16. Germline V lookup: CDR1 SGHTA, CDR2 FQGNSA. CDR3 sequence reads: CASSARGSGRAGSNEQFF. DNA for the CDR3: TGTGCCAGCAGCGCACGAGGTAGCGGGAGGGCCGGATCAAATGAGCAGTTCTTC.

This clonotype came up many times. This sequence joins TRBV4-1 and TRBJ1-4; possible D gene TRBD1, 5 bases. The V and J ends lost 1 base and 0 bases respectively, with 6 bases between them. CDR1 is MGHRA and CDR2 is YSYEKL in the germline V gene. CDR3 length: 15 amino acids. CDR3 amino acids: CASSQGGATNEKLFF. The CDR3 bases are TGCGCCAGCAGCCAAGGAGGGGCAACTAATGAAAAACTGTTTTTT.

The chain joins TRBV2 to TRBJ1-3; D is unresolved. CDR3 length: 13 residues. The V and J ends lost 8 bases and 7 bases respectively, with 15 bases between them. The germline V gene has CDR1 SNHLY and CDR2 FYNNEI. The CDR3 bases are TGTGCCAGCGGGGTATCGGAGGGCAACACCATATATTTT. This gives the protein CASGVSEGNTIYF.

The chain uses TRBV20-1 and TRBJ2-3; D is tentatively TRBD1 or TRBD2 (6 bases each). Germline V gene lookup returns CDR1 DFQATT and CDR2 SNEGSKA (reference sequence). Deletions cut 6 bases from V and 4 bases from J, with 20 bases between. CDR3 length: 15 amino acids. The CDR3, as DNA: TGCAGTGCCCCAGTTTCCGGGGGCGAATCAGATACGCAGTATTTT. Protein product: CSAPVSGGESDTQYF.

The V gene is TRBV30, the J gene TRBJ1-1; no reliable D call. This CDR3 has 13 amino acids. V lost 4 bases to trimming and J lost 0 bases, with 9 bases between them. From germline, CDR1 is GTSNPN and CDR2 SVGIG (reference sequence). CDR3 coding DNA: TGTGCCTGGAATCGCAGATTGAACACTGAAGCTTTCTTT. Amino acid sequence: CAWNRRLNTEAFF.